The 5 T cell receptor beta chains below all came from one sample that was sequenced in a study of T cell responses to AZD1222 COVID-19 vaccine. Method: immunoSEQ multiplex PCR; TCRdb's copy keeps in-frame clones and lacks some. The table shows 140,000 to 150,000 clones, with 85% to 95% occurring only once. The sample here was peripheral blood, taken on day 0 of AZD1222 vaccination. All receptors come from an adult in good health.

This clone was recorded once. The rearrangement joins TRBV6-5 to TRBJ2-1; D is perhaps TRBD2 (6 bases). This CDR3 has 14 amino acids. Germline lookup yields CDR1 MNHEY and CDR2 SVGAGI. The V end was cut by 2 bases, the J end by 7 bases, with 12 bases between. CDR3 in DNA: TGTGCCAGCAGTTACGGCGGGGCGATAAATGAGCAGTTCTTC. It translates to CASSYGGAINEQFF.

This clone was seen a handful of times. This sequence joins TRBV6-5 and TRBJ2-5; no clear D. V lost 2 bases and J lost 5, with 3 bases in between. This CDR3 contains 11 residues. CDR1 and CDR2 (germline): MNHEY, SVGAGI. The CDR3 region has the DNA TGTGCCAGCAGTTACGGGGAGACCCAGTACTTC. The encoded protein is CASSYGETQYF.

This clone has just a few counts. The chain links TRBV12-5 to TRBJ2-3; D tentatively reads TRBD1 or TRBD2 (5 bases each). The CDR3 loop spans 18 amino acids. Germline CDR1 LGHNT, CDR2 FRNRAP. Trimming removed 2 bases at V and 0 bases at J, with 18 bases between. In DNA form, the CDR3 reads TGTGCTAGTGGTTTGCTCCGGGACGGAGAAACTAGCACAGATACGCAGTATTTT. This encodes CASGLLRDGETSTDTQYF.

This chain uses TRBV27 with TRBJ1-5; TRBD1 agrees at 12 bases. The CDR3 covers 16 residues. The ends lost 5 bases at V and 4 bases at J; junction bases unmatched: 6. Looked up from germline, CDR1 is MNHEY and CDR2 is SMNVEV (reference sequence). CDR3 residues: CASSPGTGGENQPQHF. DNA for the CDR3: TGTGCCAGCAGTCCCGGGACAGGGGGCGAGAATCAGCCCCAGCATTTT.

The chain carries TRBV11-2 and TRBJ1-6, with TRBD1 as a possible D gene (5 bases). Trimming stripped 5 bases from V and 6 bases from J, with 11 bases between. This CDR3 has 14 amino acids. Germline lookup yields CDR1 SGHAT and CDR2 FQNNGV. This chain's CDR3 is CASSPGRSNSPLHF. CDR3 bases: TGTGCCAGCAGCCCGGGACGGAGTAATTCACCCCTCCACTTT.